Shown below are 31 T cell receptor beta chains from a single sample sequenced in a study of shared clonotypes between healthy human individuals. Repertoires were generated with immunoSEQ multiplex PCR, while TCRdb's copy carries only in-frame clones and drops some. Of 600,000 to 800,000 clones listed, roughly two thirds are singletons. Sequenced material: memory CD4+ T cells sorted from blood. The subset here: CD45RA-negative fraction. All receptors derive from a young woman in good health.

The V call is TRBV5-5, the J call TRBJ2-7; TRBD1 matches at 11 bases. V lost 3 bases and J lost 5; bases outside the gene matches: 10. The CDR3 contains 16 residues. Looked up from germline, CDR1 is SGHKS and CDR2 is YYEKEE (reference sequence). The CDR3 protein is CASSSHPGQGDHEQYF. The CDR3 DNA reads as TGTGCCAGCAGCTCACACCCGGGACAGGGGGACCACGAGCAGTACTTC.

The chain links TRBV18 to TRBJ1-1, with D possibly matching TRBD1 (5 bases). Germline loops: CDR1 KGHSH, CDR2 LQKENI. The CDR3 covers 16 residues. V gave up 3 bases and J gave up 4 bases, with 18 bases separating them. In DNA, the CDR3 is TGTGCCAGCTCACCCACCACAGGCCCGTTGAGCACTGAAGCTTTCTTT. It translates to CASSPTTGPLSTEAFF.

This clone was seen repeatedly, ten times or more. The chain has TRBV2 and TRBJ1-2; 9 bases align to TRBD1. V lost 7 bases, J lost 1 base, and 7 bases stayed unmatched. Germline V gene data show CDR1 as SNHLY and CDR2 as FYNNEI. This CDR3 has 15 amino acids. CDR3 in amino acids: CASNGGQGNNYGYTF. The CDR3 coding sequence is TGTGCCAGCAATGGGGGACAGGGAAATAACTATGGCTACACCTTC.

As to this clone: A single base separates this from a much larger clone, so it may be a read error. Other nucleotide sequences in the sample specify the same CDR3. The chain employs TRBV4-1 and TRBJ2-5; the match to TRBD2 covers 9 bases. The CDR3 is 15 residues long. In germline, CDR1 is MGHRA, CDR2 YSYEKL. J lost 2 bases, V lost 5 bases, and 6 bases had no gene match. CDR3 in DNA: TGCGCCAGCAGCTTCCGAACTAGCGGGCAAGAGACCCAGTACTTC. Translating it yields CASSFRTSGQETQYF.

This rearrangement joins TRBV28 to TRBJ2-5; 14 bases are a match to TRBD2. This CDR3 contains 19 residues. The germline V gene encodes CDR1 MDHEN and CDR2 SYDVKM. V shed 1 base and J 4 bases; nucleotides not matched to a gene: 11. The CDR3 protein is CASSLSGTSGSGTRETQYF. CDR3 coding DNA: TGTGCCAGCAGTTTATCCGGGACTAGCGGGAGCGGGACGCGAGAGACCCAGTACTTC.

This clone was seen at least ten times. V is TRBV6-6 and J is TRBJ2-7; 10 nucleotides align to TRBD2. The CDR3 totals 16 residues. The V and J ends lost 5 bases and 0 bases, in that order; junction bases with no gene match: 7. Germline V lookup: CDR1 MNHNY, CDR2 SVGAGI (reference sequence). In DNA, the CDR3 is TGTGCCAGCAGTCCCCATAGCGGGAGGAGCTCCTACGAGCAGTACTTC. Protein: CASSPHSGRSSYEQYF.

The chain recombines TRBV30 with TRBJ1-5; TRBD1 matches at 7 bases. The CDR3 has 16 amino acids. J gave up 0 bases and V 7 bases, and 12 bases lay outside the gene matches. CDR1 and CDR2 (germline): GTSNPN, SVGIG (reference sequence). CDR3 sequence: CAYSEGQKLSNQPQHF. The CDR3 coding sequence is TGTGCCTACTCCGAGGGACAGAAACTTAGCAATCAGCCCCAGCATTTT. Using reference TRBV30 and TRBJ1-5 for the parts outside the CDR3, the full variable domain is SQTIHQWPATLVQPVGSPLSLECTVEGTSNPNLYWYRQAAGRGLQLLFYSVGIGQISSEVPQNLSASRPQDRQFILSSKKLLLSDSGFYLCAYSEGQKLSNQPQHFGDGTRLSIL.

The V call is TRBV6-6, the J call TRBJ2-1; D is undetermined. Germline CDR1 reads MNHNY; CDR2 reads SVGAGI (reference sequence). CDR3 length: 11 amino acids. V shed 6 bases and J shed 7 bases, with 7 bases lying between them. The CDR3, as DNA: TGTGCCAGCAGGGTTAAAAATGAGCAGTTCTTC. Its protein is CASRVKNEQFF.

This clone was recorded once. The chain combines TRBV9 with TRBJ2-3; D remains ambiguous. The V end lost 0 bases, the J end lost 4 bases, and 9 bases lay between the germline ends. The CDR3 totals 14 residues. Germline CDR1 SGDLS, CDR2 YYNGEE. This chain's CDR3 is CASSVDAPPDTQYF. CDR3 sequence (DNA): TGTGCCAGCAGCGTAGATGCCCCCCCAGATACGCAGTATTTT.

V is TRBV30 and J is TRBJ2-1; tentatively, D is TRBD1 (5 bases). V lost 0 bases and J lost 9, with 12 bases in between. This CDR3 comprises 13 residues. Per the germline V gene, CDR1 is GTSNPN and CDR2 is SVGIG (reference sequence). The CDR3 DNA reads TGTGCCTGGAGTGTACTAAGGGGCGGTGAGCAGTTCTTC. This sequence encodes CAWSVLRGGEQFF. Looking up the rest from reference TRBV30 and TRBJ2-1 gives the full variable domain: SQTIHQWPATLVQPVGSPLSLECTVEGTSNPNLYWYRQAAGRGLQLLFYSVGIGQISSEVPQNLSASRPQDRQFILSSKKLLLSDSGFYLCAWSVLRGGEQFFGPGTRLTVL.

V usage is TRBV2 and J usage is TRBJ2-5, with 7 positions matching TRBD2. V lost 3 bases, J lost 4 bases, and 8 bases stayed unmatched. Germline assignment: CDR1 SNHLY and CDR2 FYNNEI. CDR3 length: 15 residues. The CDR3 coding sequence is TGTGCCAGCAGTGATTATGGACTAGGTCCAGAGACCCAGTACTTC. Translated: CASSDYGLGPETQYF.

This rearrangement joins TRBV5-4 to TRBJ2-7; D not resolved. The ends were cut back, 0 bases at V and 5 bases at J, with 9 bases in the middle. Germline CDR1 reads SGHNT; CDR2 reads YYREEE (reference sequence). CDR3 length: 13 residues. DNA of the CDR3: TGTGCCAGCAGCTTGGTGGGGTTCCACGAGCAGTACTTC. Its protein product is CASSLVGFHEQYF.

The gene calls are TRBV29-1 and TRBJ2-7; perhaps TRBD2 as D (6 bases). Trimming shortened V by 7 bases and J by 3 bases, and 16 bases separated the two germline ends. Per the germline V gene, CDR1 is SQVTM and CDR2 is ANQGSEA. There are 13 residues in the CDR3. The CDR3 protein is CSARCGSGYEQYF. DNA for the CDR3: TGCAGCGCTAGGTGTGGTAGCGGCTACGAGCAGTACTTC.

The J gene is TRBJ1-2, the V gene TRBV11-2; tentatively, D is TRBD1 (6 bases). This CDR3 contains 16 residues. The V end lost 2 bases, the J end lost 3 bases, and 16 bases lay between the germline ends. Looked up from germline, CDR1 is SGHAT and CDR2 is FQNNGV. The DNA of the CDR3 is TGTGCCAGCAGCTTACTAGGTGGGGGGCAGGACTATGGCTACACCTTC. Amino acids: CASSLLGGGQDYGYTF.

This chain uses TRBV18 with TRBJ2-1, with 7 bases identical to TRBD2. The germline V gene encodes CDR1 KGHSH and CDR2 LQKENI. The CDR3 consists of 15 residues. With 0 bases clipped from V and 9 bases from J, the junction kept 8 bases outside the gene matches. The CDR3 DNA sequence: TGTGCCAGCTCACCACCGGGGCGGGAGCTGGGTGAGCAGTTCTTC. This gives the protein CASSPPGRELGEQFF.

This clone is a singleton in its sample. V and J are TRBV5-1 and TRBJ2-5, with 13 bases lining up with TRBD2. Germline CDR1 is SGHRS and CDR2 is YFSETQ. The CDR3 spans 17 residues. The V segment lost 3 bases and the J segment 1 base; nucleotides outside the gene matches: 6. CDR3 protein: CASSWTSGRGFQETQYF. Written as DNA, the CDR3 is TGCGCCAGCAGCTGGACTAGCGGGAGAGGGTTCCAAGAGACCCAGTACTTC. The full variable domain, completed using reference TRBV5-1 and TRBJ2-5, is KAGVTQTPRYLIKTRGQQVTLSCSPISGHRSVSWYQQTPGQGLQFLFEYFSETQRNKGNFPGRFSGRQFSNSRSEMNVSTLELGDSALYLCASSWTSGRGFQETQYFGPGTRLLVL.

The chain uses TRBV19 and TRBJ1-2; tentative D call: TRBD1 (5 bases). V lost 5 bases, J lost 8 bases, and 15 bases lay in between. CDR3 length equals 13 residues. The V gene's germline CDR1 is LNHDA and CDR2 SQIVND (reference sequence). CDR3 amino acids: CASSEQGLGGYTF. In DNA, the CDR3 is TGTGCCAGTAGTGAGCAGGGATTAGGAGGCTACACCTTC.

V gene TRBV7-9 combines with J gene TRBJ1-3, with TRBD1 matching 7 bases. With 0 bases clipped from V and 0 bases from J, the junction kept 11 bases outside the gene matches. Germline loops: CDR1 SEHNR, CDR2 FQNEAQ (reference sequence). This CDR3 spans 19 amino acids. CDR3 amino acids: CASSLATGLNLFSGNTIYF. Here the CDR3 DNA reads TGTGCCAGCAGCTTAGCGACAGGGTTGAACCTATTCTCTGGAAACACCATATATTTT.

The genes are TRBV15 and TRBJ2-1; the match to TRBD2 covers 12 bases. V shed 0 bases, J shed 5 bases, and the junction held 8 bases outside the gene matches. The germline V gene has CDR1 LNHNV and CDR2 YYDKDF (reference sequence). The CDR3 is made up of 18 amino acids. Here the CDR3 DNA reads TGTGCCACCAGCAGAGATCCGACTAGCGGGAGAAGCAACAATGAGCAGTTCTTC. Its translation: CATSRDPTSGRSNNEQFF.

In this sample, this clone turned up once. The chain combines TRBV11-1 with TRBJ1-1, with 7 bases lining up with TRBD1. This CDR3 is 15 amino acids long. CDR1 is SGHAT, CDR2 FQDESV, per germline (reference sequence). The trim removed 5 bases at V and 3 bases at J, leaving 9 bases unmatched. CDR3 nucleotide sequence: TGTGCCAGCAGCGACCACAGGGGTTGGGACACTGAAGCTTTCTTT. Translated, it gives CASSDHRGWDTEAFF.

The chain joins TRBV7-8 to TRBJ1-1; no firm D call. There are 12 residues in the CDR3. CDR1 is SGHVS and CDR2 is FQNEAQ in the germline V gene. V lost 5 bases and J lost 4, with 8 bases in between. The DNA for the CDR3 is TGTGCCAGCAGCCTCCGGGTCACTGAAGCTTTCTTT. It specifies CASSLRVTEAFF. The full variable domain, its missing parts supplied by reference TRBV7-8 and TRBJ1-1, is GAGVSQSPRYKVAKRGQDVALRCDPISGHVSLFWYQQALGQGPEFLTYFQNEAQLDKSGLPSDRFFAERPEGSVSTLKIQRTQQEDSAVYLCASSLRVTEAFFGQGTRLTVV.

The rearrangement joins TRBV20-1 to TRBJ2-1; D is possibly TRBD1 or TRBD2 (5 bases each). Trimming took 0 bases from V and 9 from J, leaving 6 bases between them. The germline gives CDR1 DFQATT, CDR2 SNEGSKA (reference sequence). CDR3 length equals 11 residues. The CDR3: CSARDGTEQFF. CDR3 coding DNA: TGCAGTGCTAGAGATGGGACTGAGCAGTTCTTC.

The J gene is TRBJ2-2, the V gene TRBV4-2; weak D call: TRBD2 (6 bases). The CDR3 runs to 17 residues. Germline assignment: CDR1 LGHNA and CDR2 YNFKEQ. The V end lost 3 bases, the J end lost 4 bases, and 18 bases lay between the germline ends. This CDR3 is CASSHSPGLLSTGELFF. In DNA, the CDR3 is TGTGCCAGCAGCCACTCCCCGGGACTCCTTTCCACCGGGGAGCTGTTTTTT.

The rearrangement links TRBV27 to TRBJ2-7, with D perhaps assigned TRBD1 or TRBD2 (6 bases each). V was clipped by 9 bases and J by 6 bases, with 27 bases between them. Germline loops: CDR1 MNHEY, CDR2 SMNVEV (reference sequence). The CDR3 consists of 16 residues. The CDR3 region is CARRPQGRRRGVEQYF. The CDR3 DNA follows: TGTGCCAGACGCCCCCAGGGGCGTCGCCGCGGGGTCGAGCAGTACTTC.

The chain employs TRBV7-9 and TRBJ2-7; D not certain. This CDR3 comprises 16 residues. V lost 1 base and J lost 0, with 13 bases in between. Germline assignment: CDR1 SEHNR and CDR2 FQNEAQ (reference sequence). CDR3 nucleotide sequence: TGTGCCAGCAGCTTAGGATGGGGTAGGGTCTCCTACGAGCAGTACTTC. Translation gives CASSLGWGRVSYEQYF.

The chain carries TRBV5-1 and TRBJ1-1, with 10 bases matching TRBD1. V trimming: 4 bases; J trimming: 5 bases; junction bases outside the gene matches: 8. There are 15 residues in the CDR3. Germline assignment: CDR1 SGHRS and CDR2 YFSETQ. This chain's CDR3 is CASSPSGTGETEAFF. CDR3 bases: TGCGCCAGCAGCCCCAGCGGGACAGGGGAGACTGAAGCTTTCTTT.

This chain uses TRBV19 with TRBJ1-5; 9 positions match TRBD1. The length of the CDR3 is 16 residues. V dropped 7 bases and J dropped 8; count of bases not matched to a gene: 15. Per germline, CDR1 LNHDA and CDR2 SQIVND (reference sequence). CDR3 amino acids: CASMPAPGQGGEPQHF. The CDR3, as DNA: TGTGCCAGTATGCCCGCCCCGGGACAGGGCGGGGAGCCCCAGCATTTT.

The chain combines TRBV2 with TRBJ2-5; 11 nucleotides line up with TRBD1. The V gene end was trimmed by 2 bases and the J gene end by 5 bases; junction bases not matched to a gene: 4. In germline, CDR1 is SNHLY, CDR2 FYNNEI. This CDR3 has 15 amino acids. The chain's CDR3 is CASSERTGGLETQYF. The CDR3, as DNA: TGTGCCAGCAGTGAAAGGACAGGGGGCCTGGAGACCCAGTACTTC.

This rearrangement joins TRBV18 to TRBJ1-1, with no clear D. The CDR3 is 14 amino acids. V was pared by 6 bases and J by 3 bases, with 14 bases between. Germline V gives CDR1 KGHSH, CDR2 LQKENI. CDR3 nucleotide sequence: TGTGCCAGCTCCCCTGATCAAGGCTACACTGAAGCTTTCTTT. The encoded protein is CASSPDQGYTEAFF.

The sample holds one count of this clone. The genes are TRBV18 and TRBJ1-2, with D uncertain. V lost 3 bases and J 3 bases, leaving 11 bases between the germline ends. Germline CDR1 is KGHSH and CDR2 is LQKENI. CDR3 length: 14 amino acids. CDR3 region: CASSPAADHYGYTF. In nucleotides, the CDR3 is TGTGCCAGCTCACCGGCGGCAGATCACTATGGCTACACCTTC. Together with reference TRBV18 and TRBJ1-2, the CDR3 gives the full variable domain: NAGVMQNPRHLVRRRGQEARLRCSPMKGHSHVYWYRQLPEEGLKFMVYLQKENIIDESGMPKERFSAEFPKEGPSILRIQQVVRGDSAAYFCASSPAADHYGYTFGSGTRLTVV.

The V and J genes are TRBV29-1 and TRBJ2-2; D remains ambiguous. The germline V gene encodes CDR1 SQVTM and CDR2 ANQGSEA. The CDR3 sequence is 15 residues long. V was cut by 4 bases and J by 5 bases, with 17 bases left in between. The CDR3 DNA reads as TGCAGCGTTGTATCTTCGAGCGTCAGGACCGGGGAGCTGTTTTTT. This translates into CSVVSSSVRTGELFF.